This TCR beta chain derives from a study of shared clonotypes between healthy human individuals. Study results and limitations: Between a few donors, naive CD4 clonotypes were shared at a level of about 5%.

Nashville, Tennessee was home to all donors, each a Caucasian adult. As regards this clone: Its specificity is unknown.

Researchers divided each subset's genomic DNA evenly across several immunoSEQ plates. Original analysis: Owing to the provision of junction-only sequences devoid of quality scores by immunoSEQ, filtering differed. Sequencing was performed with immunoSEQ multiplex PCR; in TCRdb, only in-frame clones are kept and a portion is missing. Clone size and V and J calls were adopted from that table, with D and trimming inferred from the DNA. Among around 2.5 million clones, approximately 93% were seen once, and the ten largest hold around 0.37%. The germline CDR1 and CDR2 sequences are MNHEY and SMNVEV (reference sequence). V dropped 5 bases and J dropped 8 bases, with 7 bases sitting between them. The CDR3 is 11 amino acids.

The receptor was derived from a young man in good health. Some clones in this sample may be carry-over from other donors' samples. The V gene is TRBV27, the J gene TRBJ2-1, with a tentative D call TRBD1 (6 bases). Source material: naive CD4+ T cells from PBMCs. Noted subset: CD45RA+ positively selected. This CDR3 reads CASSEGDEQFF. CDR3 DNA: TGTGCCAGCAGTGAGGGGGATGAGCAGTTCTTC.